This TCR beta chain stems from a study of blood T cell repertoires in COVID-19. The table came from immunoSEQ multiplex PCR; TCRdb's copy has only in-frame clones and leaves some out. The table includes about 24,000 clones, 89% detected once. This clonotype was sampled from a man in his 70s with acute or convalescent COVID-19. The sample comprised peripheral blood.

CDR3 nucleotides: TGTGCCAGCAGTTCCCTGACAGGGGGCGGAGATGGCTACACCTTC. Translating it yields CASSSLTGGGDGYTF. V is TRBV28 and J is TRBJ1-2; 10 positions agree with TRBD1. Germline trimming cut 4 bases from V and 6 bases from J; bases unmatched to any gene: 8. Germline CDR1 MDHEN, CDR2 SYDVKM. This CDR3 has 15 residues.